The clone carrying this TCR beta chain was seen a handful of times. Using immunoSEQ multiplex PCR, the repertoire was profiled, and TCRdb retains in-frame clones only, with some absent. The sample has some 530,000 clones, over 70% seen once. V lost 3 bases and J lost 5, with 10 bases in between. CDR1 and CDR2 (germline): MDHEN, SYDVKM. The CDR3 length is 13 residues. The source of the sample is a study of shared clonotypes between healthy human individuals. About the study: With ages of 18 to 49, the donors were two women and a few men.

HIV-negative, healthy adults without recent acute infections or vaccinations were the donors. The source of this sequence is a woman between 40 and 50 years old in good health. Some clones in this sample may be carry-over from other donors' samples. The sample consisted of PBMCs. This sequence joins TRBV28 and TRBJ2-5; D perhaps matches TRBD2 (6 bases). The CDR3 loop is CASSFGGTETQYF. DNA of the CDR3: TGTGCCAGCAGTTTCGGGGGTACGGAGACCCAGTACTTC.